This TCR beta chain was sequenced for a study of cytomegalovirus exposure and HLA in healthy donors. Primers included in the PCR were 60 Vbeta and 13 Jbeta primers. Repertoires were generated with immunoSEQ multiplex PCR, while TCRdb's copy carries only in-frame clones and drops some. The profile shows approximately 180,000 clones, roughly 13% of them singletons. Germline-derived CDR1 and CDR2 are SGHAT and FQNNGV. Trimming at V came to 1 base and at J to 4 bases, leaving 3 bases not matched to a gene. CDR3 length: 14 amino acids. The chain employs TRBV11-2 and TRBJ1-1; 7 bases map to TRBD1. The source of this sequence is a man between 50 and 59 years old in good health and CMV-seropositive. The sequenced sample consisted of PBMCs. This CDR3 is CASSLGRGRTEAFF. In nucleotides, the CDR3 is TGTGCCAGCAGCTTAGGGAGGGGGCGCACTGAAGCTTTCTTT.